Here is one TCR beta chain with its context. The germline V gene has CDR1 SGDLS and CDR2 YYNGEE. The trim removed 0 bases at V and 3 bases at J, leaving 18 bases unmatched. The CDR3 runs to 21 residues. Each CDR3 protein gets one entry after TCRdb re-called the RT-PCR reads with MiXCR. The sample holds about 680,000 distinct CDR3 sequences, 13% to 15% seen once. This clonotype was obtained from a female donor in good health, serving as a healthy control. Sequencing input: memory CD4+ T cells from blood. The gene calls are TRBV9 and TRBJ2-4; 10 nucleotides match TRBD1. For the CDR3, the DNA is TGTGCCAGCAGCGTAGAAGAGGGGTGGGGACAGGGGAAACGTGACAAAAACATTCAGTACTTC. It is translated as CASSVEEGWGQGKRDKNIQYF.